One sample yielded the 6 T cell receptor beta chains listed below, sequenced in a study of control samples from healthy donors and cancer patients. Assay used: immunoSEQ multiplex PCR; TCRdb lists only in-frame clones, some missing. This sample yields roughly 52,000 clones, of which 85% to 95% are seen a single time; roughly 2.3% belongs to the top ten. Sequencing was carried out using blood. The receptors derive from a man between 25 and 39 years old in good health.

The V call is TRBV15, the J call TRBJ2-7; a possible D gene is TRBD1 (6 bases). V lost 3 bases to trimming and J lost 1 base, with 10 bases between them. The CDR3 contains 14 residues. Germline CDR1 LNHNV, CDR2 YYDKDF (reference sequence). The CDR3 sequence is CATSRRTESYEQYF. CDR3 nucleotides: TGTGCCACCAGCAGGCGGACAGAATCCTACGAGCAGTACTTC.

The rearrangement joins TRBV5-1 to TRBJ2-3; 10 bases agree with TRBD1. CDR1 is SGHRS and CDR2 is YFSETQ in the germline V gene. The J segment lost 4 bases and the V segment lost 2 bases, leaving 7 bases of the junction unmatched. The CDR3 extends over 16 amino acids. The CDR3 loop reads CASSFSGQGTSDTQYF. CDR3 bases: TGCGCCAGCAGCTTTTCGGGACAGGGGACCTCAGATACGCAGTATTTT.

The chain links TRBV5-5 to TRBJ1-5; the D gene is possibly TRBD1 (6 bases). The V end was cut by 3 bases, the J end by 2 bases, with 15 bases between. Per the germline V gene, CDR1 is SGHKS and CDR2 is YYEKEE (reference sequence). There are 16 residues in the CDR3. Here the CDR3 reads CASSYQGKGGNQPQHF. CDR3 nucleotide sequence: TGTGCCAGCAGCTACCAGGGGAAGGGAGGCAATCAGCCCCAGCATTTT.

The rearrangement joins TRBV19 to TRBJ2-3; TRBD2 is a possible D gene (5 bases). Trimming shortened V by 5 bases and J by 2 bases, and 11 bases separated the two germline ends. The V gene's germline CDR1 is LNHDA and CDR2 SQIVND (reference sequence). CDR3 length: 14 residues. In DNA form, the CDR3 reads TGTGCCAGTAGTTACCGGACTTTCACAGATACGCAGTATTTT. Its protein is CASSYRTFTDTQYF.

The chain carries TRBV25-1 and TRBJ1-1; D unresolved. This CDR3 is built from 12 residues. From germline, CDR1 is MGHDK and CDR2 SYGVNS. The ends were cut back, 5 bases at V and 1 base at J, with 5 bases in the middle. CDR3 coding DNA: TGTGCCAGCAGTAGGCAGAACACTGAAGCTTTCTTT. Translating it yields CASSRQNTEAFF.

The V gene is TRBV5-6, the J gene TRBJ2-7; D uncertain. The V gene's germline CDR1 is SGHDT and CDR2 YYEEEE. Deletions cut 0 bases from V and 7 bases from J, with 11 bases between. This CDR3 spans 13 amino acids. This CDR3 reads CASSLGVAREQYF. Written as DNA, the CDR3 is TGTGCCAGCAGCTTGGGAGTAGCTCGGGAGCAGTACTTC.